The 24 T cell receptor beta chains presented below share a single source sample, sequenced in a study of blood T cell repertoires in COVID-19 (dated by TCRdb to the early 2020s). Library creation used the immunoSEQ multiplex PCR assay. TCRdb mirrors the immuneACCESS table, restricted to in-frame sequences. Some clones are absent from its copies; in checked studies, under half trace to an unresolved V gene, and the reason for the others is unknown. The sample table records some 90,000 clones; around three quarters of these occur just once. Of the sample, approximately 10% is held by the ten largest clones. Input material: peripheral blood. These receptors originate from a woman between 65 and 79 years old with acute or convalescent COVID-19.

V and J are TRBV18 and TRBJ1-1, with TRBD1 identical over 9 bases. The CDR3 length is 16 residues. J lost 5 bases, V lost 3 bases, and 10 bases had no gene match. CDR1 and CDR2 from the germline V gene are KGHSH and LQKENI. The CDR3 DNA is TGTGCCAGCTCACCGGGGACAGGGCATGGGGGTACTGAAGCTTTCTTT. It encodes CASSPGTGHGGTEAFF.

In DNA form, the CDR3 reads TGTGCCAGCAGTTTAATAGACAGCAGCGAGCAGTACTTC. It is translated as CASSLIDSSEQYF. This chain joins TRBV12-3 or TRBV12-4 and TRBJ2-7; TRBD1 might be the D (5 bases). The V and J ends lost 2 bases and 6 bases respectively, with 11 bases between them. The CDR3 is made up of 13 amino acids.

This chain uses TRBV9 with TRBJ2-5; TRBD2 aligns across 9 bases. The CDR3 contains 14 residues. V trimming: 2 bases; J trimming: 2 bases; junction bases outside the gene matches: 1. Germline V CDR1 and CDR2: SGDLS, YYNGEE. CDR3 nucleotide sequence: TGTGCCAGCAGCGTTAGCGGGGGACAAGAGACCCAGTACTTC. It is translated as CASSVSGGQETQYF. Filled out from reference TRBV9 and TRBJ2-5, the complete variable domain reads DSGVTQTPKHLITATGQRVTLRCSPRSGDLSVYWYQQSLDQGLQFLIQYYNGEERAKGNILERFSAQQFPDLHSELNLSSLELGDSALYFCASSVSGGQETQYFGPGTRLLVL.

This clone was recorded only once. The chain recombines TRBV12-3 or TRBV12-4 with TRBJ1-1, with TRBD1 as a possible D gene (5 bases). The V end lost 6 bases, the J end lost 7 bases, and 15 bases lay between the germline ends. The CDR3 is 13 residues long. CDR3 sequence (DNA): TGTGCCAGCAGCATTTCAGGGAGGAGTGAAGCTTTCTTT. This encodes CASSISGRSEAFF.

V and J are TRBV20-1 and TRBJ2-5, with 8 bases that match TRBD2. Germline V lookup: CDR1 DFQATT, CDR2 SNEGSKA (reference sequence). V lost 3 bases to trimming and J lost 5 bases; unmatched junction nucleotides: 8. The CDR3 totals 14 residues. The CDR3 protein is CSASIGRAGETQYF. The CDR3 DNA reads TGCAGTGCTAGTATCGGGAGGGCTGGGGAGACCCAGTACTTC.

The gene calls are TRBV7-8 and TRBJ1-3; no clear D gene. Germline assignment: CDR1 SGHVS and CDR2 FQNEAQ. The CDR3 consists of 12 residues. V was shortened by 7 bases and J by 4 bases, with 8 bases between the two germline ends. CDR3 region: CASTPSGNTIYF. The CDR3 DNA follows: TGTGCCAGCACCCCCTCGGGAAACACCATATATTTT.

This chain uses TRBV3-1 (or the pseudogene TRBV3-2) with TRBJ2-5, with 9 bases that match TRBD1. Germline V lookup: CDR1 LGHDT, CDR2 YNNKEL (reference sequence). The CDR3 consists of 17 residues. The trim removed 0 bases at V and 1 base at J, leaving 6 bases unmatched. CDR3 DNA sequence: TGTGCCAGCAGCCAAGACCTTCTGGGACAGGGCCAAGAGACCCAGTACTTC. The encoded protein is CASSQDLLGQGQETQYF.

The rearrangement joins TRBV28 to TRBJ2-1; the match to TRBD2 covers 9 bases. The CDR3 runs 16 residues. Germline V CDR1 and CDR2: MDHEN, SYDVKM. J lost 3 bases, V lost 1 base, and 4 bases had no gene match. CDR3 sequence reads: CASSLLAGDIYNEQFF. CDR3 nucleotides: TGTGCCAGCAGTTTATTAGCGGGAGACATCTACAATGAGCAGTTCTTC.

CDR3 loop: CASSFYSGELFF. DNA of the CDR3: TGCGCCAGCAGCTTTTATTCCGGGGAGCTGTTTTTT. The genes are TRBV5-1 and TRBJ2-2; no reliable D call. Looked up from germline, CDR1 is SGHRS and CDR2 is YFSETQ. Trimming took off 2 bases at V and 6 bases at J, with 5 bases between the two ends. CDR3 length equals 12 residues.

The rearrangement uses TRBV19 and TRBJ1-2; the match to TRBD1 covers 7 bases. Trimming cost V 4 bases and J 4 bases; bases outside gene matches: 15. In germline, CDR1 is LNHDA, CDR2 SQIVND (reference sequence). The CDR3 covers 17 residues. CDR3 in amino acids: CASSRQGLGLMGYGYTF. The CDR3 coding sequence is TGTGCCAGTAGTAGACAGGGACTCGGGCTGATGGGCTATGGCTACACCTTC.

This chain uses TRBV7-8 with TRBJ1-6; 8 bases line up with TRBD1. CDR1 and CDR2 from the germline V gene are SGHVS and FQNEAQ. This CDR3 has 16 residues. J was trimmed by 6 bases and V by 4 bases; bases with no gene match: 8. The CDR3 DNA is TGTGCCAGCAGCTCGGAAGACAGGGGTATTAATTCACCCCTCCACTTT. Residues: CASSSEDRGINSPLHF.

This chain links TRBV5-4 with TRBJ1-2; D may be TRBD1 (6 bases). V lost 0 bases and J lost 4, with 16 bases in between. Germline V gene sequence: CDR1 SGHNT, CDR2 YYREEE (reference sequence). The CDR3 loop spans 16 amino acids. The CDR3 reads CASSLGSEGHLYGYTF. DNA for the CDR3: TGTGCCAGCAGCTTGGGGTCCGAGGGACACCTCTATGGCTACACCTTC. Together with reference TRBV5-4 and TRBJ1-2, the CDR3 gives the full variable domain: ETGVTQSPTHLIKTRGQQVTLRCSSQSGHNTVSWYQQALGQGPQFIFQYYREEENGRGNFPPRFSGLQFPNYSSELNVNALELDDSALYLCASSLGSEGHLYGYTFGSGTRLTVV.

This sequence joins TRBV5-4 and TRBJ2-7, with D possibly being TRBD1 (6 bases). Germline CDR1 is SGHNT and CDR2 is YYREEE (reference sequence). Deletions cut 4 bases from V and 4 bases from J, with 12 bases between. The CDR3 covers 13 residues. The CDR3 region is CASSQGGWYEQYF. Here the CDR3 DNA reads TGTGCCAGCAGCCAAGGGGGATGGTACGAGCAGTACTTC.

This chain connects TRBV2 to TRBJ2-3; D perhaps matches TRBD2 (5 bases). The length of the CDR3 is 15 residues. V was pared by 1 base and J by 0 bases, with 8 bases between. Germline V gene lookup returns CDR1 SNHLY and CDR2 FYNNEI. CDR3 residues: CASSEERTSTDTQYF. Here the CDR3 DNA reads TGTGCCAGCAGTGAAGAGCGGACTAGCACAGATACGCAGTATTTT.

The chain is built from TRBV14 and TRBJ2-2, with a weak D call TRBD2 (6 bases). The CDR3 spans 14 residues. In germline, CDR1 is SGHDN, CDR2 FVKESK. Deletions cut 0 bases from V and 10 bases from J, with 12 bases between. CDR3 DNA: TGTGCCAGCAGCCAAGACGGCTGGGGGGAGGAGCTGTTTTTT. It is translated as CASSQDGWGEELFF.

V gene TRBV28 combines with J gene TRBJ1-4; TRBD1 might be the D (5 bases). The length of the CDR3 is 16 residues. Trimming cost V 3 bases and J 0 bases, with 11 bases left between them. CDR1 MDHEN and CDR2 SYDVKM come from the germline V gene. The CDR3 is CASSLTWGATNEKLFF. For the CDR3, the DNA is TGTGCCAGCAGTTTGACCTGGGGGGCAACTAATGAAAAACTGTTTTTT.

The genes are TRBV2 and TRBJ2-3; D perhaps matches TRBD2 (6 bases). The germline gives CDR1 SNHLY, CDR2 FYNNEI. The ends were cut back, 3 bases at V and 2 bases at J, with 15 bases in the middle. The CDR3 runs 16 residues. The CDR3: CASSDGTGIYTDTQYF. In nucleotides, the CDR3 is TGTGCCAGCAGTGACGGGACTGGCATTTACACAGATACGCAGTATTTT. The variable domain in full, with the rest retrieved from reference TRBV2 and TRBJ2-3, is EPEVTQTPSHQVTQMGQEVILRCVPISNHLYFYWYRQILGQKVEFLVSFYNNEISEKSEIFDDQFSVERPDGSNFTLKIRSTKLEDSAMYFCASSDGTGIYTDTQYFGPGTRLTVL.

This clone was observed a few times. CDR3 coding DNA: TGTGCCAGCAGCCCCGGGACAGTAAACTATGGCTACACCTTC. Protein product: CASSPGTVNYGYTF. V is TRBV7-9 and J is TRBJ1-2, with 7 positions matching TRBD1. J lost 2 bases, V lost 5 bases, and 5 bases had no gene match. Germline V gives CDR1 SEHNR, CDR2 FQNEAQ (reference sequence). This CDR3 has 14 amino acids.

CDR3 residues: CASSGGGRQETQYF. In DNA form, the CDR3 reads TGTGCCAGCAGCGGGGGGGGACGACAAGAGACCCAGTACTTC. The rearrangement uses TRBV11-1 and TRBJ2-5, with 7 positions matching TRBD2. Germline CDR1 and CDR2: SGHAT and FQDESV (reference sequence). V lost 5 bases, J lost 2 bases, and 5 bases stayed unmatched. This CDR3 region has 14 residues.

This chain connects TRBV28 to TRBJ1-1, with TRBD1 identical over 8 bases. In germline, CDR1 is MDHEN, CDR2 SYDVKM. CDR3 size: 14 residues. Germline trimming cut 6 bases from V and 1 base from J; bases unmatched to any gene: 4. The CDR3 DNA reads TGTGCCAGCAGAATACAGGGGGAGAACACTGAAGCTTTCTTT. Its protein product is CASRIQGENTEAFF.

The rearrangement joins TRBV3-1 (or the pseudogene TRBV3-2) to TRBJ1-1; no definite D call. Germline lookup yields CDR1 LGHDT and CDR2 YNNKEL (reference sequence). This CDR3 contains 13 residues. The germline V and J ends were trimmed by 4 bases and 4 bases, with 10 bases remaining between them. The DNA for the CDR3 is TGTGCCAGCAGCCGTAGTAGGAGCACTGAAGCTTTCTTT. This gives the protein CASSRSRSTEAFF.

The count of this clone is one. The chain recombines TRBV9 with TRBJ1-4; 7 positions match TRBD1. CDR1 SGDLS and CDR2 YYNGEE come from the germline V gene. The J segment lost 3 bases and the V segment lost 0 bases, leaving 2 bases of the junction unmatched. The CDR3 covers 15 residues. The CDR3 DNA reads as TGTGCCAGCAGCGTAGCGCAGGGGGCTAATGAAAAACTGTTTTTT. It translates to CASSVAQGANEKLFF.

The gene calls are TRBV12-1 and TRBJ2-1; the table's D call, TRBD2, was not checked against the DNA. TRBV12-1 is a listed pseudogene. The CDR3 extends over 16 amino acids. The CDR3 protein is CASSLGTSGTYNEQFF. As DNA, the CDR3 is TGTGCCAGCAGCCTCGGGACTAGCGGCACCTACAATGAGCAGTTCTTC.

This clone appeared a few times. This rearrangement joins TRBV18 to TRBJ2-7; D is perhaps TRBD2 (6 bases). The CDR3 loop spans 13 amino acids. The germline V and J ends were trimmed by 3 bases and 12 bases, with 18 bases remaining between them. Germline V lookup: CDR1 KGHSH, CDR2 LQKENI. The CDR3 nucleotides read TGTGCCAGCTCACCGGTTGTAGGGGAGGCCGCGTACTTC. This sequence encodes CASSPVVGEAAYF.